One sample yielded the 8 T cell receptor beta chains listed below, sequenced in a study of T cells after yellow fever vaccination (dated by TCRdb to the late 2010s). Receptor amplification or capture employed 5' RACE. Sequencing was performed on an Illumina NovaSeq 6000. The public reads were reanalyzed by TCRdb: fastp trimming at Q25, MiXCR alignment, in-frame beta chains only. Rows with a matching CDR3 protein are joined into one entry that keeps the most common DNA and genes. For this sample there are some 97,000 distinct CDR3 sequences; 4.5% to 6% appear just once. 35% to 50% of the sample is in the top ten clones. The sample's treatment or condition label, in plain terms: live attenuated yellow fever vaccine strain. This specimen consisted of CD8+ T cells sorted from PBMCs, obtained 10 days after the yellow fever booster vaccination. All receptors derive from a man younger than 35 who received the YFV17D yellow fever vaccine.

This clonotype was detected ten times or more. This chain connects TRBV4-1 to TRBJ2-1, with 8 bases matching TRBD2. This CDR3 contains 16 residues. From germline, CDR1 is MGHRA and CDR2 YSYEKL. Trimming took 3 bases from V and 8 from J; bases not matched to a gene: 12. The CDR3 DNA follows: TGCGCCAGCAGCCAGGATACTAGCGGACCCCGCGATGAGCAGTTCTTC. This translates into CASSQDTSGPRDEQFF.

This clonotype has only a few counts. The rearrangement links TRBV14 to TRBJ2-3; 8 bases align to TRBD1. Germline CDR1 and CDR2: SGHDN and FVKESK. The CDR3 has 17 amino acids. V gave up 1 base and J gave up 6 bases; unmatched junction bases: 12. CDR3 amino acids: CASSQGTGRYSVDTQYF. In DNA form, the CDR3 reads TGTGCCAGCAGCCAAGGGACAGGGAGGTACTCAGTGGATACGCAGTATTTT.

The V and J genes are TRBV5-4 and TRBJ2-1; either TRBD1 or TRBD2 may supply D (5 bases each). The ends were cut back, 3 bases at V and 4 bases at J, with 17 bases in the middle. The CDR3 length is 16 residues. The germline gives CDR1 SGHNT, CDR2 YYREEE (reference sequence). CDR3 sequence (DNA): TGTGCCAGCAGCTGGGGCGGACGATGGGAGTACAATGAGCAGTTCTTC. Translating gives CASSWGGRWEYNEQFF.

This sequence joins TRBV6-5 and TRBJ2-5, with D possibly being TRBD1 (6 bases). The CDR3 extends over 14 amino acids. Trimming took off 6 bases at V and 4 bases at J, with 15 bases between the two ends. CDR1 and CDR2 from the germline V gene are MNHEY and SVGAGI. The CDR3 DNA is TGTGCCAGCAGCCGGACAGCCTACGCAGAGACCCAGTACTTC. Encoded protein: CASSRTAYAETQYF.

This clonotype was seen a few times. The V call is TRBV11-2, the J call TRBJ2-1; 7 bases line up with TRBD2. The CDR3 loop spans 12 amino acids. Trimming took 0 bases from V and 11 from J; bases not matched to a gene: 1. CDR1 is SGHAT and CDR2 is FQNNGV in the germline V gene. CDR3 DNA: TGTGCCAGCAGCTTAGAACTAGCGAAGCAGTTCTTC. This sequence encodes CASSLELAKQFF. The variable domain in full, with the rest retrieved from reference TRBV11-2 and TRBJ2-1, is EAGVAQSPRYKIIEKRQSVAFWCNPISGHATLYWYQQILGQGPKLLIQFQNNGVVDDSQLPKDRFSAERLKGVDSTLKIQPAKLEDSAVYLCASSLELAKQFFGPGTRLTVL.

The sample holds a few counts of this clonotype. This chain connects TRBV7-9 to TRBJ1-1; a possible D gene is TRBD1 (5 bases). V was pared by 4 bases and J by 5 bases, with 11 bases between. Germline lookup yields CDR1 SEHNR and CDR2 FQNEAQ (reference sequence). The CDR3 runs 13 residues. CDR3 region: CASSSQGGTEAFF. CDR3 DNA sequence: TGTGCCAGCAGCTCCCAGGGTGGGACTGAAGCTTTCTTT.

This clonotype turned up a few times. The V and J genes are TRBV5-1 and TRBJ1-4, with 8 nucleotides matching TRBD1. There are 16 residues in the CDR3. The V segment lost 3 bases and the J segment 8 bases; nucleotides outside the gene matches: 12. Germline V gene data show CDR1 as SGHRS and CDR2 as YFSETQ. The CDR3 is CASSWGTGRHQEKLFF. Written as DNA, the CDR3 is TGCGCCAGCAGCTGGGGGACAGGTCGCCACCAAGAAAAACTGTTTTTT.

V gene TRBV5-1 combines with J gene TRBJ2-3; 7 bases are shared with TRBD1. Per the germline V gene, CDR1 is SGHRS and CDR2 is YFSETQ. J gave up 1 base and V 6 bases, and 5 bases lay outside the gene matches. This CDR3 is built from 14 residues. The CDR3 reads CASTLGQGTDTQYF. The CDR3 nucleotides read TGCGCCAGCACCCTAGGACAGGGCACAGATACGCAGTATTTT.